These T cell receptor beta chains were read from a single sample in a study of blood T cell repertoires in COVID-19. The repertoire was sequenced with immunoSEQ multiplex PCR; TCRdb's copy has only in-frame clones and lacks some. The table has around 92,000 clones, around 84% seen once. Sequenced input: peripheral blood. These receptors came from an older woman in a cohort sampled during active or convalescent COVID-19. The CDR3 runs from the conserved cysteine through the conserved F or W. D genes are given only for firm matches. Not all rows give a size; the values are once, few, many and, for expanded clones, a class.

j_gene,abundance,v_gene,d_gene,CDR3aa,CDR3nt
TRBJ1-1,-,TRBV13,-,CASSLDREGTEAFF,TGTGCCAGCAGCTTAGATCGGGAGGGCACTGAAGCTTTCTTT
TRBJ2-7,once,TRBV4-1,TRBD1,CASSRGTGDRHEQYF,TGCGCCAGCAGCAGAGGGACAGGGGATCGACACGAGCAGTACTTC
TRBJ2-4,-,TRBV19,-,CASSPHRDVNIQYF,TGTGCCAGTAGTCCTCACAGGGACGTAAACATTCAGTACTTC
TRBJ1-6,few,TRBV5-1,-,CASSSQGYPPLHF,TGCGCCAGCAGCAGTCAGGGATATCCACCCCTCCACTTT
TRBJ1-2,-,TRBV24-1,-,CATSDTDRPYGYTF,TGTGCCACCAGTGACACCGACAGGCCCTATGGCTACACCTTC
TRBJ2-1,-,TRBV11-2,-,CASSLAPLRSSYNEQFF,TGTGCCAGCAGCTTAGCCCCTCTAAGGAGCTCCTACAATGAGCAGTTCTTC
TRBJ1-2,few,TRBV5-4,TRBD1,CASSIQGAGYGYTF,TGTGCCAGCAGCATACAGGGGGCTGGCTATGGCTACACCTTC
TRBJ2-3,-,TRBV6-6,-,CASSYWGASTDTQYF,TGTGCCAGCAGTTACTGGGGCGCTAGCACAGATACGCAGTATTTT
TRBJ1-2,once,TRBV11-2,-,CASSSLGGFSDGYTF,TGTGCCAGCAGTTCCCTGGGGGGTTTTTCGGATGGCTACACCTTC
TRBJ2-4,-,TRBV19,TRBD1,CASSSQGADIQYF,TGTGCCAGTAGTAGTCAGGGGGCGGACATTCAGTACTTC
TRBJ2-5,once,TRBV27,TRBD2,CASSLYGLAEETQYF,TGTGCCAGCAGTTTATACGGACTAGCGGAAGAGACCCAGTACTTC